These 26 T cell receptor beta chains came from one sample sequenced in a study of T cells after yellow fever vaccination. A single record per CDR3 protein comes from TCRdb applying MiXCR to the 5' RACE reads. The sample lists 300,000 or so distinct CDR3 sequences, about 4% seen once, with 20% to 25% in the top ten. Specimen: PBMCs, collected 5 days after the yellow fever booster vaccination. The receptor set was obtained from a man younger than 30 who received the YFV17D yellow fever vaccine.

V and J are TRBV10-3 and TRBJ2-1; 8 bases align to TRBD1. The CDR3 contains 17 residues. CDR1 ENHRY and CDR2 SYGVKD come from the germline V gene. J gave up 6 bases and V 0 bases, and 10 bases lay outside the gene matches. The CDR3 loop is CAISESSGGAFGNEQFF. The CDR3 coding sequence is TGTGCCATCAGTGAGTCCTCAGGGGGCGCATTCGGCAATGAGCAGTTCTTC.

V is TRBV11-2 and J is TRBJ2-3; D gene uncertain. Trimming stripped 7 bases from V and 5 bases from J, with 10 bases between. This CDR3 spans 12 amino acids. Germline assignment: CDR1 SGHAT and CDR2 FQNNGV. The CDR3 reads CASTYLEDTQYF. The CDR3 DNA reads as TGTGCCAGCACCTACTTGGAAGATACGCAGTATTTT.

The chain couples TRBV20-1 to TRBJ2-1; no clear D gene. The V gene's germline CDR1 is DFQATT and CDR2 SNEGSKA (reference sequence). CDR3 length: 11 amino acids. Trimming shortened V by 3 bases and J by 4 bases, and 4 bases separated the two germline ends. Here the CDR3 reads CSARKYNEQFF. The CDR3 DNA reads TGCAGTGCTAGGAAGTACAATGAGCAGTTCTTC.

The sample holds many counts of this clonotype. The rearrangement links TRBV5-1 to TRBJ1-1; D is undetermined. The germline V and J ends were trimmed by 0 bases and 9 bases, with 6 bases remaining between them. This CDR3 spans 11 amino acids. CDR1 is SGHRS, CDR2 YFSETQ, per germline. This chain's CDR3 is CASSLESQAFF. CDR3 bases: TGCGCCAGCAGCTTGGAGTCACAAGCTTTCTTT.

On this clonotype: A read error may be the cause here, since a much bigger clone is one base away. V and J are TRBV5-1 and TRBJ2-7, with TRBD1 matching 10 bases. CDR3 length: 13 amino acids. CDR1 and CDR2 from the germline V gene are SGHRS and YFSETQ. CDR3 coding DNA: TGCGCCATCAGCCCGGGACAGGGGAAAGAGCAGTACTTC. Its protein is CAISPGQGKEQYF.

This clonotype was seen a few times. V and J are TRBV7-2 and TRBJ1-2, with TRBD1 matching over 9 bases. After removal of 1 base from V and 5 bases from J, the junction contained 5 bases not matched to a gene. Germline CDR1 reads SGHTA; CDR2 reads FQGNSA. The CDR3 is 15 residues long. The CDR3 loop is CASSLEEGQGYGYTF. CDR3 coding DNA: TGTGCCAGCAGCTTAGAAGAGGGACAGGGTTATGGCTACACCTTC. Using reference TRBV7-2 and TRBJ1-2 for the parts outside the CDR3, the full variable domain is GAGVSQSPSNKVTEKGKDVELRCDPISGHTALYWYRQSLGQGLEFLIYFQGNSAPDKSGLPSDRFSAERTGGSVSTLTIQRTQQEDSAVYLCASSLEEGQGYGYTFGSGTRLTVV.

This clonotype was observed at least ten times. V gene TRBV6-2 or TRBV6-3 combines with J gene TRBJ1-5, with D possibly matching TRBD1 (5 bases). This CDR3 spans 16 amino acids. CDR1 MNHEY and CDR2 SVGEGT come from the germline V gene. V was pared by 2 bases and J by 5 bases, with 16 bases between. The CDR3 bases are TGTGCCAGCAGTTACGGAGTCCGGGACTATGATCAGCCCCAGCATTTT. Translation gives CASSYGVRDYDQPQHF.

The CDR3 protein is CASSPDGHNYGYTF. CDR3 nucleotides: TGTGCCAGCAGCCCAGACGGACATAACTATGGCTACACCTTC. The genes are TRBV5-5 and TRBJ1-2, with a weak D call TRBD1 (5 bases). CDR3 length: 14 residues. The germline gives CDR1 SGHKS, CDR2 YYEKEE (reference sequence). The germline V and J ends were trimmed by 4 bases and 1 base, with 11 bases remaining between them.

The gene calls are TRBV5-1 and TRBJ1-2; D is unresolved. Deletions cut 4 bases from V and 3 bases from J, with 16 bases between. CDR1 is SGHRS, CDR2 YFSETQ, per germline. This CDR3 has 15 amino acids. The CDR3 DNA is TGCGCCAGCAGCCCCGAGGCGGGGTTGGACTATGGCTACACCTTC. As protein: CASSPEAGLDYGYTF.

This clonotype was counted at least ten times. The V gene is TRBV7-2, the J gene TRBJ2-5, with D possibly TRBD1 on 5 matching bases. Trimming stripped 3 bases from V and 4 bases from J, with 12 bases between. The CDR3 contains 14 residues. Germline V gives CDR1 SGHTA, CDR2 FQGNSA. CDR3 loop: CASSFTGPGETQYF. In DNA, the CDR3 is TGTGCCAGCAGCTTTACAGGACCAGGAGAGACCCAGTACTTC.

This clonotype has a count of ten or more. The chain uses TRBV9 and TRBJ2-5; D is perhaps TRBD1 or TRBD2 (7 bases each). The CDR3 spans 14 residues. Germline V CDR1 and CDR2: SGDLS, YYNGEE. The V and J ends lost 3 bases and 4 bases respectively, with 13 bases between them. In nucleotides, the CDR3 is TGTGCCAGCAGCGCAGGGGGGGTTGGAGAGACCCAGTACTTC. This sequence encodes CASSAGGVGETQYF.

V is TRBV6-5 and J is TRBJ2-1; 13 bases agree with TRBD2. V shed 0 bases and J 7 bases; nucleotides not matched to a gene: 3. Germline CDR1 MNHEY, CDR2 SVGAGI. This CDR3 contains 16 residues. CDR3 protein: CASSYSPGLAGNEQFF. CDR3 DNA sequence: TGTGCCAGCAGTTACTCACCGGGACTAGCGGGGAATGAGCAGTTCTTC.

This clonotype was seen only a few times. The chain couples TRBV6-2 or TRBV6-3 to TRBJ2-7, with a possible D match to TRBD1 (5 bases). This CDR3 spans 14 amino acids. V was shortened by 7 bases and J by 3 bases, with 16 bases between the two germline ends. CDR1 is MNHEY and CDR2 is SVGEGT in the germline V gene. The CDR3 nucleotides read TGTGCCAGCATTTCTTCGAACCAGGGCTACGAGCAGTACTTC. This translates into CASISSNQGYEQYF.

J is TRBJ2-7 and V is TRBV7-8; possibly TRBD1 for D (6 bases). The CDR3 sequence is 16 residues long. CDR1 is SGHVS and CDR2 is FQNEAQ in the germline V gene. V shed 1 base and J shed 6 bases, with 19 bases lying between them. CDR3 DNA: TGTGCCAGCAGCTTAGGGGTCGGCGAGGGGGTTATCGAGCAGTACTTC. It yields the protein CASSLGVGEGVIEQYF.

The rearrangement uses TRBV5-4 and TRBJ2-2, with D possibly called TRBD1 or TRBD2 (6 bases each). Deletions cut 2 bases from V and 3 bases from J, with 14 bases between. The length of the CDR3 is 16 residues. The germline gives CDR1 SGHNT, CDR2 YYREEE (reference sequence). This CDR3 reads CASSFLRGEDTGELFF. The CDR3 bases are TGTGCCAGCAGCTTCCTGAGGGGGGAGGACACCGGGGAGCTGTTTTTT.

This clonotype was detected a few times. The chain uses TRBV3-1 and TRBJ2-3; the D is unclear. CDR1 LGHDT and CDR2 YNNKEL come from the germline V gene (reference sequence). Trimming took 0 bases from V and 4 from J, leaving 20 bases between them. This CDR3 is 18 amino acids long. The CDR3 DNA reads TGTGCCAGCAGCCAAGAAACGTACATGATGGCTTTCCCAGATACGCAGTATTTT. This encodes CASSQETYMMAFPDTQYF.

This clonotype came up a few times. This chain links TRBV27 with TRBJ2-6; tentative D call: TRBD1 (6 bases). V shed 5 bases and J shed 0 bases, with 11 bases lying between them. This CDR3 contains 16 residues. Per the germline V gene, CDR1 is MNHEY and CDR2 is SMNVEV (reference sequence). In DNA, the CDR3 is TGTGCCAGCAGTCCGAGACAGGTCTCTGGGGCCAACGTCCTGACTTTC. Translated: CASSPRQVSGANVLTF.

This clonotype came up many times. The V call is TRBV7-2, the J call TRBJ1-1; maybe TRBD1 (5 bases). CDR3 size: 14 residues. Trimming took off 0 bases at V and 4 bases at J, with 9 bases between the two ends. Germline CDR1 and CDR2: SGHTA and FQGNSA. CDR3 DNA: TGTGCCAGCAGCTTAGCGGGGGAGGGCACTGAAGCTTTCTTT. Protein: CASSLAGEGTEAFF.

There are a few counts of this clonotype. The J gene is TRBJ1-1, the V gene TRBV13; unclear D gene. CDR1 PRHDT and CDR2 FYEKMQ come from the germline V gene (reference sequence). V lost 10 bases to trimming and J lost 6 bases, with 18 bases between them. The CDR3 spans 13 residues. The CDR3, as DNA: TGTGCCACCAAGTTAGGGAGTCTCGCTGAAGCTTTCTTT. This codes for CATKLGSLAEAFF.

The chain joins TRBV10-3 to TRBJ1-2; the match to TRBD1 covers 12 bases. The CDR3 consists of 17 residues. With V trimmed by 2 bases and J by 5 bases, 9 bases remained unmatched. The V gene's germline CDR1 is ENHRY and CDR2 SYGVKD. CDR3 in amino acids: CAISERDRGPVGYGYTF. The CDR3 DNA is TGTGCCATCAGTGAGCGGGACAGGGGGCCCGTCGGATATGGCTACACCTTC.

The chain joins TRBV20-1 to TRBJ1-1, with unresolved D. This CDR3 has 13 amino acids. Germline-derived CDR1 and CDR2 are DFQATT and SNEGSKA (reference sequence). V was cut by 6 bases and J by 1 base, with 12 bases left in between. The CDR3 loop reads CSAPRGGNTEAFF. CDR3 in DNA: TGCAGTGCACCCCGAGGAGGGAACACTGAAGCTTTCTTT.

At least ten counts were recorded for this clonotype. The rearrangement joins TRBV7-8 to TRBJ2-1; TRBD2 aligns across 10 bases. The germline V gene has CDR1 SGHVS and CDR2 FQNEAQ. V was clipped by 6 bases and J by 6 bases; unmatched bases: 8. CDR3 length equals 15 residues. The CDR3 nucleotides read TGTGCCAGCAGGAGGAGCGGGGGGGGAACCAATGAGCAGTTCTTC. It yields the protein CASRRSGGGTNEQFF.

In its sample, this clonotype was seen many times. The CDR3 sequence: CASRGIRNRAGEAFF. DNA of the CDR3: TGTGCCAGCAGGGGGATCAGGAACCGGGCCGGTGAAGCTTTCTTT. The rearrangement links TRBV7-3 to TRBJ1-1; D remains ambiguous. V lost 6 bases and J lost 7, with 21 bases in between. CDR1 is SGHTA, CDR2 FQGTGA, per germline. The CDR3 is made up of 15 amino acids.

This clonotype has only a few counts. The chain recombines TRBV30 with TRBJ1-5, with TRBD1 matching over 7 bases. Germline V gene lookup returns CDR1 GTSNPN and CDR2 SVGIG (reference sequence). After removal of 1 base from V and 6 bases from J, the junction contained 6 bases not matched to a gene. CDR3 length: 14 amino acids. The CDR3 region has the DNA TGTGCCTGGAGTGACCCCAGGGGGAGTCAGCCCCAGCATTTT. Amino acid sequence: CAWSDPRGSQPQHF. The variable domain in full, with the rest retrieved from reference TRBV30 and TRBJ1-5, is SQTIHQWPATLVQPVGSPLSLECTVEGTSNPNLYWYRQAAGRGLQLLFYSVGIGQISSEVPQNLSASRPQDRQFILSSKKLLLSDSGFYLCAWSDPRGSQPQHFGDGTRLSIL.

The V gene is TRBV30, the J gene TRBJ2-3; 12 nucleotides match TRBD2. The junction had 1 base not matched to a gene; V was cut back by 0 bases and J by 9 bases. The germline gives CDR1 GTSNPN, CDR2 SVGIG (reference sequence). This CDR3 region has 13 residues. CDR3: CAWSVGLAGTQYF. DNA of the CDR3: TGTGCCTGGAGTGTCGGACTAGCGGGGACGCAGTATTTT.

There are a few counts of this clonotype. The gene calls are TRBV27 and TRBJ1-1, with D unclear. V lost 5 bases and J 0 bases, leaving 10 bases between the germline ends. Germline V lookup: CDR1 MNHEY, CDR2 SMNVEV (reference sequence). The CDR3 is 14 residues long. The CDR3 region has the DNA TGTGCCAGCAGTCGCGGGGTACTGAACACTGAAGCTTTCTTT. This codes for CASSRGVLNTEAFF.